One and the same sample provided the 29 T cell receptor beta chains below, sequenced in a study of T cells in Graves' hyperthyroidism and ophthalmopathy. RNA transcripts provided the source from which TCR beta CDR3 regions were amplified. HTBI primers were employed in a first-round RT-PCR of the TCR CDR3. One entry per CDR3 protein, called by TCRdb with MiXCR from the multiplex PCR reads. The sample includes about 640,000 distinct CDR3 sequences, less than 25% seen only once; the top ten take more than 30%. The sequencing input was blood. Receptors were obtained from a man aged 25 to 40 with Graves' ophthalmopathy.

There are a few counts of this clonotype. The rearrangement links TRBV28 to TRBJ2-1, with D perhaps matching TRBD1 or TRBD2 (6 bases each). The V end lost 6 bases, the J end lost 8 bases, and 17 bases lay between the germline ends. The germline gives CDR1 MDHEN, CDR2 SYDVKM. CDR3 length: 14 amino acids. Written as DNA, the CDR3 is TGTGCCAGCAGATTGGGCGGGACAATCGATGAGCAGTTCTTC. This gives the protein CASRLGGTIDEQFF.

The rearrangement links TRBV19 to TRBJ2-6; D unclear. Trimming removed 5 bases at V and 1 base at J, with 12 bases between. Germline assignment: CDR1 LNHDA and CDR2 SQIVND (reference sequence). This CDR3 has 16 residues. This CDR3 reads CASSSGLSSGANVLTF. In DNA, the CDR3 is TGTGCCAGTAGTTCTGGTTTATCTTCTGGGGCCAACGTCCTGACTTTC.

Notes on this clonotype: Sequence at one end of the junction differs from germline and may be a read error. The chain links TRBV24-1 to TRBJ2-7, with 7 nucleotides matching TRBD1. Germline CDR1 and CDR2: KGHDR and SFDVKD. The CDR3 loop spans 15 amino acids. CDR3 amino acids: CASSKGQVPPYEQYF. CDR3 DNA sequence: TGTGCCAGCAGTAAAGGACAGGTCCCCCCCTACGAGCAGTACTTC.

Ten or more counts support this clonotype. The V and J genes are TRBV6-1 and TRBJ2-7; unclear D gene. The germline gives CDR1 MNHNS, CDR2 SASEGT. CDR3 size: 10 residues. The V and J ends lost 7 bases and 7 bases respectively, with 8 bases between them. The CDR3 is CASIGPEQYF. The CDR3 nucleotides are TGTGCCAGCATTGGGCCGGAGCAGTACTTC.

The V gene is TRBV3-1, the J gene TRBJ2-1; no reliable D call. This CDR3 is 12 amino acids long. V gave up 1 base and J gave up 8 bases, with 6 bases separating them. Looked up from germline, CDR1 is LGHDT and CDR2 is YNNKEL (reference sequence). The CDR3 DNA follows: TGTGCCAGCAGCCAAGTCCCGCATGAGCAGTTCTTC. Its translation: CASSQVPHEQFF.

The chain combines TRBV18 with TRBJ2-1; 7 bases agree with TRBD2. V shed 5 bases and J 0 bases; nucleotides not matched to a gene: 7. The CDR3 totals 16 residues. Germline-derived CDR1 and CDR2 are KGHSH and LQKENI. The CDR3 nucleotides read TGTGCCAGCTCATTCCGGGGCGGGAGCTCCTACAATGAGCAGTTCTTC. The encoded protein is CASSFRGGSSYNEQFF.

In this sample, this clonotype turned up a few times. The CDR3 nucleotides read TGTGCCAGCAGTTTCTTCCGGCCAGGGGGCAACTACGAGCAGTACTTC. Amino acids: CASSFFRPGGNYEQYF. This sequence joins TRBV6-1 and TRBJ2-7, with TRBD1 identical over 8 bases. The V gene end was trimmed by 5 bases and the J gene end by 3 bases; junction bases not matched to a gene: 12. CDR3 size: 16 residues. Germline V gene data show CDR1 as MNHNS and CDR2 as SASEGT.

The J gene is TRBJ2-5, the V gene TRBV10-2, with 9 bases identical to TRBD1. The CDR3 totals 16 residues. CDR1 is WSHSY, CDR2 SAAADI, per germline. Losses at the gene ends were 4 bases for V and 2 bases for J; bases not matched to a gene: 8. The CDR3: CASSVLRDREQETQYF. The CDR3 region has the DNA TGCGCCAGCAGTGTTCTCCGGGACAGGGAACAAGAGACCCAGTACTTC.

This clonotype came up many times. V and J are TRBV6-2 or TRBV6-3 and TRBJ2-7; 14 bases fit TRBD2. This CDR3 comprises 14 residues. V was clipped by 4 bases and J by 9 bases; unmatched bases: 5. The germline V gene encodes CDR1 MNHEY and CDR2 SVGEGT. The chain's CDR3 is CASSSGTSGSWQYF. In DNA form, the CDR3 reads TGTGCCAGCAGTTCGGGGACTAGCGGGAGCTGGCAGTACTTC.

This clonotype has a count of ten or more. V and J are TRBV5-5 and TRBJ2-5; maybe TRBD2 (5 bases). V lost 0 bases to trimming and J lost 4 bases, with 19 bases between them. The CDR3 contains 17 residues. Germline V gene data show CDR1 as SGHKS and CDR2 as YYEKEE (reference sequence). CDR3 in amino acids: CASSLARRSGGGETQYF. The CDR3 DNA follows: TGTGCCAGCAGCTTGGCCAGGCGCTCCGGAGGAGGAGAGACCCAGTACTTC. Using reference TRBV5-5 and TRBJ2-5 for the parts outside the CDR3, the full variable domain is DAGVTQSPTHLIKTRGQQVTLRCSPISGHKSVSWYQQVLGQGPQFIFQYYEKEERGRGNFPDRFSARQFPNYSSELNVNALLLGDSALYLCASSLARRSGGGETQYFGPGTRLLVL.

A few counts support this clonotype. The V and J genes are TRBV6-5 and TRBJ2-2; D is ambiguous. The CDR3 is made up of 15 amino acids. Per the germline V gene, CDR1 is MNHEY and CDR2 is SVGAGI. V lost 0 bases and J 2 bases, leaving 7 bases between the germline ends. The CDR3 coding sequence is TGTGCCAGCAGTTACTCTACGGATAACACCGGGGAGCTGTTTTTT. This gives the protein CASSYSTDNTGELFF.

The chain employs TRBV4-1 and TRBJ2-3; 7 nucleotides agree with TRBD1. The CDR3 runs to 12 residues. Trimming took 8 bases from V and 10 from J; bases not matched to a gene: 9. Germline V CDR1 and CDR2: MGHRA, YSYEKL. The CDR3 DNA reads as TGCGCCAGCTGGCCCTTACAGGGGCCGCAGTATTTT. Protein: CASWPLQGPQYF.

This clonotype was seen a handful of times. The rearrangement uses TRBV15 and TRBJ2-2; TRBD2 agrees at 7 bases. The length of the CDR3 is 15 residues. The ends lost 0 bases at V and 5 bases at J; junction bases unmatched: 3. Germline lookup yields CDR1 LNHNV and CDR2 YYDKDF (reference sequence). DNA of the CDR3: TGTGCCACCAGCAGAGACAGGGAGGGAACCGGGGAGCTGTTTTTT. It yields the protein CATSRDREGTGELFF.

This clonotype was counted ten times or more. This chain uses TRBV2 with TRBJ2-7; 7 bases agree with TRBD2. CDR1 and CDR2 (germline): SNHLY, FYNNEI. This CDR3 is built from 13 residues. The V and J ends lost 7 bases and 0 bases, in that order; junction bases with no gene match: 3. The CDR3: CASIRDYSYEQYF. CDR3 DNA sequence: TGTGCCAGCATACGGGACTACTCCTACGAGCAGTACTTC.

This clonotype was observed many times. The rearrangement links TRBV18 to TRBJ2-2, with D unresolved. This CDR3 has 13 residues. Trimming pared 6 bases from V and 6 bases from J, leaving 11 bases between. Germline CDR1 and CDR2: KGHSH and LQKENI. The CDR3 loop reads CASSSTRSGELFF. The CDR3, as DNA: TGTGCCAGCTCCTCGACAAGATCCGGGGAGCTGTTTTTT.

To note about this clonotype: This is likely a read error, given that the CDR3 carries no conserved phenylalanine or tryptophan at its end. The rearrangement uses TRBV20-1 and TRBJ1-6; D unclear. Trimming shortened V by 6 bases and J by 7 bases, and 16 bases separated the two germline ends. Germline CDR1 DFQATT, CDR2 SNEGSKA (reference sequence). The CDR3 is 14 amino acids. CDR3 region: CSAGPPRINSPLHL. CDR3 in DNA: TGCAGTGCCGGCCCCCCCCGGATAAATTCACCCCTCCACCTT.

The chain carries TRBV28 and TRBJ1-6; 10 nucleotides match TRBD1. CDR3 length: 16 amino acids. The germline V gene has CDR1 MDHEN and CDR2 SYDVKM. V was clipped by 7 bases and J by 6 bases; unmatched bases: 9. Here the CDR3 reads CASKRQGAEINSPLHF. DNA for the CDR3: TGTGCCAGCAAAAGACAGGGGGCTGAAATTAATTCACCCCTCCACTTT.

This rearrangement joins TRBV6-1 to TRBJ1-3, with TRBD1 as a possible D gene (6 bases). The CDR3 covers 13 residues. CDR1 is MNHNS, CDR2 SASEGT, per germline. V shed 4 bases and J shed 4 bases, with 8 bases lying between them. CDR3 sequence: CASSADRGNTIYF. The CDR3, as DNA: TGTGCCAGCAGTGCTGACAGGGGAAACACCATATATTTT.

The gene calls are TRBV25-1 and TRBJ2-5; possible D gene TRBD1, 6 bases. The CDR3 spans 11 residues. Germline V gene lookup returns CDR1 MGHDK and CDR2 SYGVNS. V lost 11 bases to trimming and J lost 10 bases, with 17 bases between them. The CDR3 here is CAGGSEVVQYF. CDR3 in DNA: TGTGCCGGGGGCAGTGAAGTGGTCCAGTACTTC.

Turning to this clonotype: The CDR3 ends on some other residue instead of the conserved phenylalanine or tryptophan, so this is likely a read error. CDR3 amino acids: CASSLRHSGNTIYL. The CDR3 nucleotides are TGTGCCAGCAGTTTACGGCACTCTGGAAACACCATATATCTT. The chain recombines TRBV28 with TRBJ1-3; no reliable D call. V dropped 2 bases and J dropped 0 bases, with 5 bases sitting between them. Germline lookup yields CDR1 MDHEN and CDR2 SYDVKM. The CDR3 spans 14 residues.

This clonotype was seen a handful of times. V gene TRBV2 combines with J gene TRBJ2-3; D ambiguous. Per germline, CDR1 SNHLY and CDR2 FYNNEI. The CDR3 contains 12 residues. V lost 2 bases, J lost 4 bases, and 4 bases lay in between. CDR3 nucleotides: TGTGCCAGCAGTGAACACCCAGATACGCAGTATTTT. This translates into CASSEHPDTQYF. The whole variable domain, filled in from reference TRBV2 and TRBJ2-3, reads EPEVTQTPSHQVTQMGQEVILRCVPISNHLYFYWYRQILGQKVEFLVSFYNNEISEKSEIFDDQFSVERPDGSNFTLKIRSTKLEDSAMYFCASSEHPDTQYFGPGTRLTVL.

As for this clonotype: A much larger clone lies a single base off, so this may be a read error. The chain links TRBV28 to TRBJ1-1, with D tentatively TRBD1 (5 bases). The CDR3 totals 12 residues. In germline, CDR1 is MDHEN, CDR2 SYDVKM. The CDR3 loop reads CASSLNGREALF. CDR3 in DNA: TGTGCCAGCAGTTTAAACGGCAGGGAAGCTTTATTT.

V and J are TRBV6-5 and TRBJ2-7; no reliable D call. In germline, CDR1 is MNHEY, CDR2 SVGAGI. CDR3 size: 14 residues. V was trimmed by 1 base and J by 2 bases, leaving 9 bases between them. In nucleotides, the CDR3 is TGTGCCAGCAGTTACTATCTGGGCCCCTACGAGCAGTACTTC. It is translated as CASSYYLGPYEQYF.

This clonotype occurred a few times. V and J are TRBV7-2 and TRBJ2-4, with D possibly called TRBD1 or TRBD2 (6 bases each). CDR3 length: 18 amino acids. Germline assignment: CDR1 SGHTA and CDR2 FQGNSA. V lost 0 bases, J lost 6 bases, and 21 bases lay in between. The CDR3 spells CASSLARGPDSHRNIQYF. The CDR3 region has the DNA TGTGCCAGCAGCTTAGCGCGGGGCCCGGACAGTCATAGAAACATTCAGTACTTC.

This clonotype appeared a few times. This sequence joins TRBV11-2 and TRBJ1-1; D is ambiguous. The CDR3 totals 12 residues. Trimming left V 3 bases short and J 5 bases short, with 7 bases between. CDR1 is SGHAT and CDR2 is FQNNGV in the germline V gene. For the CDR3, the DNA is TGTGCCAGCAGCTTCTCCAGGACTGAAGCTTTCTTT. Translating it yields CASSFSRTEAFF.

This clonotype has just a few counts. The V gene is TRBV19, the J gene TRBJ2-7, with TRBD2 as a possible D gene (6 bases). V was shortened by 3 bases and J by 0 bases, with 12 bases between the two germline ends. From germline, CDR1 is LNHDA and CDR2 SQIVND (reference sequence). The CDR3 is made up of 15 amino acids. The chain's CDR3 is CASSIRRESSYEQYF. The CDR3 region has the DNA TGTGCCAGTAGTATCAGGCGGGAAAGCTCCTACGAGCAGTACTTC.

The rearrangement links TRBV20-1 to TRBJ2-7; 8 bases are a match to TRBD2. The V gene's germline CDR1 is DFQATT and CDR2 SNEGSKA (reference sequence). Trimming removed 6 bases from V and 1 base from J; junction bases left unmatched: 11. The CDR3 contains 15 residues. The CDR3: CSARSKSGRSYEQYF. The CDR3 coding sequence is TGCAGTGCCCGCTCCAAGAGCGGGAGATCCTACGAGCAGTACTTC.

This clonotype was observed at least ten times. The chain is built from TRBV30 and TRBJ1-1, with a possible D match to TRBD1 (5 bases). V was shortened by 2 bases and J by 2 bases, with 15 bases between the two germline ends. Per germline, CDR1 GTSNPN and CDR2 SVGIG (reference sequence). This CDR3 is built from 15 residues. DNA for the CDR3: TGTGCCTGGAGTTCGGGGCTTTCGGTAAACACTGAAGCTTTCTTT. Translated, it gives CAWSSGLSVNTEAFF.

There are a few counts of this clonotype. The chain is built from TRBV3-1 and TRBJ2-5; 11 bases are shared with TRBD2. Germline CDR1 LGHDT, CDR2 YNNKEL (reference sequence). The CDR3 contains 16 residues. Trimming cost V 4 bases and J 1 base; bases outside gene matches: 5. The CDR3, as DNA: TGTGCCAGCAGCCCCCGAGGGACTAGCGGCCAAGAGACCCAGTACTTC. Its protein is CASSPRGTSGQETQYF.